This T cell receptor beta chain stems from a study of blood T cell repertoires in COVID-19. Study summary: Donors in the United States, Italy and Spain gave samples during acute or convalescent COVID-19.

This clone was counted at least ten times. Original methodology: How many nucleated cells were present was estimated from reference gene primer amplification. Data came from immunoSEQ multiplex PCR; TCRdb stores just in-frame clones and leaves some out. Clone size and the V and J calls come from that table; the DNA yielded D and trimming. The repertoire includes around 60,000 clones, roughly three quarters of them detected once, and about 29% sits in the top ten. CDR3 length: 14 residues. V lost 3 bases to trimming and J lost 0 bases, with 9 bases between them. Germline loops: CDR1 KGHSH, CDR2 LQKENI.

This sequence originates from a human donor in a cohort sampled during active COVID-19. The J gene is TRBJ2-7, the V gene TRBV18; no clear D. The sample consisted of peripheral blood. Here the CDR3 DNA reads TGTGCCAGCTCACCGAGGTTCAACTCCTACGAGCAGTACTTC. Protein product: CASSPRFNSYEQYF.